This T cell receptor beta chain is drawn from a study of shared clonotypes between healthy human individuals. At the level of the study: Each donor had three CD4 naive, three CD4 memory, two CD8 naive and one CD8 memory plate. General study results and limits: Clonotypes shared by all four sorted-subset donors had higher generation probabilities than non-shared clonotypes.

Assay: immunoSEQ multiplex PCR; the TCRdb copy retains only in-frame clones and omits some. The sample consists of 2 million to 2.5 million clones, 90% to 95% of them appearing once. As regards this clone: Its specificity is unknown.

The V gene lost 4 bases and the J gene lost 7 bases, with 10 bases spanning the gap. Germline CDR1 and CDR2: SEHNR and FQNEAQ (reference sequence). The length of the CDR3 is 12 residues. The gene calls are TRBV7-9 and TRBJ1-1; unclear D gene. The TCR originated in a man younger than 30 in good health. Some clones in this sample may be carry-over from other donors' samples. The sequencing input was naive CD4+ T cells from PBMCs. Subset: CD45RA+ positively selected. Written as DNA, the CDR3 is TGTGCCAGCAGCTCAGGACGGCTTGAAGCTTTCTTT. This encodes CASSSGRLEAFF. The full variable domain, its missing parts supplied by reference TRBV7-9 and TRBJ1-1, is DTGVSQNPRHKITKRGQNVTFRCDPISEHNRLYWYRQTLGQGPEFLTYFQNEAQLEKSRLLSDRFSAERPKGSFSTLEIQRTEQGDSAMYLCASSSGRLEAFFGQGTRLTVV.